Reported below is one T cell receptor beta chain. As yet, its antigen is unknown. This sample stems from a study of cytomegalovirus exposure and HLA in healthy donors. Whole-study context: The same platform as the 500 to 700 first-cohort repertoires was used for the roughly 130 validation repertoires, a later analysis reported.

Points from the study as a whole: The study put 150 or so TCR beta chains on its list as cytomegalovirus-associated. Rare sequences made up most TCRs, while some public TCRs were found in many donors.

This table comes from immunoSEQ multiplex PCR, and its TCRdb copy is limited to in-frame clones, with some not included. In the table there are approximately 160,000 clones, 95% to 97% of which are singletons. Deletions cut 3 bases from V and 2 bases from J, with 13 bases between. Germline V gene lookup returns CDR1 SGHTA and CDR2 FQGNSA. This CDR3 region has 15 residues. Specimen: PBMCs. This TCR came from a young woman in good health and CMV-seronegative. The chain uses TRBV7-2 and TRBJ2-5; D may be TRBD1 (6 bases). Here the CDR3 reads CASSLRGRGQETQYF. The DNA of the CDR3 is TGTGCCAGCAGCTTGAGAGGCAGGGGACAAGAGACCCAGTACTTC.